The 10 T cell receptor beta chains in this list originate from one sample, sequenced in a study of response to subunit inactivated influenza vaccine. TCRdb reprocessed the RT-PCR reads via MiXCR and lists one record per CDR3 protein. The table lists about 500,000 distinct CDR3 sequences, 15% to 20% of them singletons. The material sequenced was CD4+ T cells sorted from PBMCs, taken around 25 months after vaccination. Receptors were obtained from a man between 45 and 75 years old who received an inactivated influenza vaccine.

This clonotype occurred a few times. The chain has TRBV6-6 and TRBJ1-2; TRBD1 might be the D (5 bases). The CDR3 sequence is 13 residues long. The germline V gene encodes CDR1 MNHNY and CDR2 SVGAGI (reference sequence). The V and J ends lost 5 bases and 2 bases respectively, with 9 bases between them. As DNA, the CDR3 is TGTGCCAGCAGTGCGACAGTCAACTATGGCTACACCTTC. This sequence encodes CASSATVNYGYTF.

CDR3: CASSQIAFGGETQYF. CDR3 DNA: TGCGCCAGCAGCCAAATAGCGTTCGGGGGAGAGACCCAGTACTTC. The chain joins TRBV4-3 to TRBJ2-5; tentative D call: TRBD2 (6 bases). V lost 2 bases and J 4 bases, leaving 14 bases between the germline ends. Per the germline V gene, CDR1 is LGHNA and CDR2 is YSLEER. CDR3 size: 15 residues.

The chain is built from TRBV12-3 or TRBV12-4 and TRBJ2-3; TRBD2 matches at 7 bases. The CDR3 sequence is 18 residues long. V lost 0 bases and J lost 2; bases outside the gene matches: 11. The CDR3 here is CASSLALVTSAFTDTQYF. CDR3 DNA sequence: TGTGCCAGCAGTTTAGCCCTAGTAACTAGCGCGTTCACAGATACGCAGTATTTT.

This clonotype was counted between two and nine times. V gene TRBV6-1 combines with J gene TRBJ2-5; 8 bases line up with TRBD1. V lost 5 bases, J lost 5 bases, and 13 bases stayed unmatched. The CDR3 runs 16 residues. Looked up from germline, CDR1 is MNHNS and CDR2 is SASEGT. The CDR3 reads CASSRIQLTGDETQYF. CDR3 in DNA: TGTGCCAGCAGTCGCATTCAACTGACAGGGGACGAGACCCAGTACTTC.

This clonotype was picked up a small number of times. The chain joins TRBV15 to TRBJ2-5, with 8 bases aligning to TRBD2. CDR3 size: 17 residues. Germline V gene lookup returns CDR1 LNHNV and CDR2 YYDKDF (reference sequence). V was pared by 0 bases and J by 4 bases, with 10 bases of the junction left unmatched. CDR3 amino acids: CATSRDLVSGGGETQYF. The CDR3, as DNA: TGTGCCACCAGCAGAGATCTTGTGAGCGGGGGAGGAGAGACCCAGTACTTC.

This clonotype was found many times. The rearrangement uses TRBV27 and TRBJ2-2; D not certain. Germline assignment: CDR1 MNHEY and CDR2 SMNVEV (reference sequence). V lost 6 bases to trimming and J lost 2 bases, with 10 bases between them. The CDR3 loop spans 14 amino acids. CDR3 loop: CASRDGLNTGELFF. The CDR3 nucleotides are TGTGCCAGCAGGGACGGTTTAAACACCGGGGAGCTGTTTTTT.

The CDR3 DNA reads TGTGCCAGCAGCCAGGGACACGGCTACGAGCAGTACTTC. It translates to CASSQGHGYEQYF. V is TRBV14 and J is TRBJ2-7, with D possibly TRBD1 on 6 matching bases. Germline lookup yields CDR1 SGHDN and CDR2 FVKESK. The germline V and J ends were trimmed by 3 bases and 3 bases, with 9 bases remaining between them. The CDR3 length is 13 residues. The full variable domain, with the rest looked up from reference TRBV14 and TRBJ2-7, is EAGVTQFPSHSVIEKGQTVTLRCDPISGHDNLYWYRRVMGKEIKFLLHFVKESKQDESGMPNNRFLAERTGGTYSTLKVQPAELEDSGVYFCASSQGHGYEQYFGPGTRLTVT.

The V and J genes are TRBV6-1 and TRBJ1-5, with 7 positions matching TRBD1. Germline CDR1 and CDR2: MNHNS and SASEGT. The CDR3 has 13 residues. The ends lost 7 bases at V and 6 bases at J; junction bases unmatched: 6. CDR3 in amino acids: CASNPDRAQPQHF. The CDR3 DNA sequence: TGTGCCAGCAACCCCGACAGGGCTCAGCCCCAGCATTTT.

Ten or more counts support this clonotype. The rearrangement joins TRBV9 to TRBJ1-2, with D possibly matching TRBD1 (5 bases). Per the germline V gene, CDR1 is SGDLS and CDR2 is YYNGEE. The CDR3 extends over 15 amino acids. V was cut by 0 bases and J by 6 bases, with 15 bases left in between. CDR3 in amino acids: CASSVEGRSLDGYTF. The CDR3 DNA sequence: TGTGCCAGCAGCGTAGAGGGACGGAGCCTGGATGGCTACACCTTC.

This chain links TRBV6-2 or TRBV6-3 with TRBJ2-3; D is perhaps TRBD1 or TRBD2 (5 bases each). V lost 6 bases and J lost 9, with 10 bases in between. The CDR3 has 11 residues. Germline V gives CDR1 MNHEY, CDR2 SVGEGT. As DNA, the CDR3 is TGTGCCAGCAGCCACCGGGACACGCAGTATTTT. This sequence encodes CASSHRDTQYF.